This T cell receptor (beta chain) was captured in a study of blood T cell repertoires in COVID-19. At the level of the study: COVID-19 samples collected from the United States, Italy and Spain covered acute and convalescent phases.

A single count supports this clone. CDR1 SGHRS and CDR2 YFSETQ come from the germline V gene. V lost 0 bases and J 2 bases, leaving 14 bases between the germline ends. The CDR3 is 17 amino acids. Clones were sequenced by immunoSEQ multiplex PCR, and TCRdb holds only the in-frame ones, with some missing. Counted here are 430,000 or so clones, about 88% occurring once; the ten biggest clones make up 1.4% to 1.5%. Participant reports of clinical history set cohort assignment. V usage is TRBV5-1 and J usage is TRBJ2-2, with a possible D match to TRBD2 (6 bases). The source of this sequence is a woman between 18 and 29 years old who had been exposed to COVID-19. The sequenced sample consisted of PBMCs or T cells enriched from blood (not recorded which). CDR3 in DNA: TGCGCCAGCAGCTTGGGCGGTAGCGGAGCTAACACCGGGGAGCTGTTTTTT. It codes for CASSLGGSGANTGELFF.